These 18 T cell receptor beta chains originate from one sample sequenced in a study of blood T cell repertoires in COVID-19. Produced via immunoSEQ multiplex PCR; TCRdb's table is partial and in-frame only. Among 150,000 to 160,000 clones listed, 75% to 80% were seen once. The sequencing input was peripheral blood. These receptors were obtained from a man older than 75 with acute or convalescent COVID-19.

The sample holds a few counts of this clone. This chain joins TRBV5-5 and TRBJ1-2; D remains unclear. V was trimmed by 0 bases and J by 6 bases, leaving 6 bases between them. CDR3 length: 12 residues. The V gene's germline CDR1 is SGHKS and CDR2 YYEKEE (reference sequence). The CDR3 region has the DNA TGTGCCAGCAGCTTGGACGGGAATGGCTACACCTTC. It encodes CASSLDGNGYTF.

This chain joins TRBV5-4 and TRBJ1-6, with unresolved D. V lost 3 bases and J 7 bases, leaving 17 bases between the germline ends. The germline V gene has CDR1 SGHNT and CDR2 YYREEE (reference sequence). This CDR3 contains 16 residues. The chain's CDR3 is CASSSGSRTGNSPLHF. CDR3 sequence (DNA): TGTGCCAGCAGCTCGGGGAGTCGGACGGGCAATTCACCCCTCCACTTT.

J is TRBJ2-1 and V is TRBV12-3 or TRBV12-4; D perhaps matches TRBD1 (5 bases). There are 13 residues in the CDR3. V was pared by 2 bases and J by 13 bases, with 15 bases between. CDR3 sequence (DNA): TGTGCCAGCAGTTTATTCGCCAGGGTGGTTCAGTTCTTC. This encodes CASSLFARVVQFF.

The rearrangement uses TRBV5-4 and TRBJ2-5, with 8 nucleotides matching TRBD2. The germline V gene encodes CDR1 SGHNT and CDR2 YYREEE (reference sequence). The CDR3 runs to 14 residues. The V and J ends lost 7 bases and 5 bases, in that order; junction bases with no gene match: 10. CDR3 sequence reads: CASHPGTRSETQYF. DNA of the CDR3: TGTGCCAGCCACCCCGGGACTAGATCCGAGACCCAGTACTTC.

This clone occurred many times. The rearrangement uses TRBV5-1 and TRBJ2-7; D perhaps matches TRBD1 (6 bases). Between the trimmed V and J ends, which lost 4 bases and 3 bases, there was a span of 11 bases. The CDR3 consists of 13 residues. Germline lookup yields CDR1 SGHRS and CDR2 YFSETQ. DNA of the CDR3: TGCGCCAGCAGCCCCGGGACAAACTACGAGCAGTACTTC. Translated: CASSPGTNYEQYF.

The chain employs TRBV7-2 and TRBJ2-5; 7 positions match TRBD1. CDR1 and CDR2 from the germline V gene are SGHTA and FQGNSA. V shed 0 bases and J 6 bases; nucleotides not matched to a gene: 4. The CDR3 extends over 14 amino acids. The CDR3 nucleotides read TGTGCCAGCAGCTTAGCGCGCAGGGGGAAGACCCAGTACTTC. It yields the protein CASSLARRGKTQYF. The whole variable domain, remainder taken from reference TRBV7-2 and TRBJ2-5, is GAGVSQSPSNKVTEKGKDVELRCDPISGHTALYWYRQSLGQGLEFLIYFQGNSAPDKSGLPSDRFSAERTGGSVSTLTIQRTQQEDSAVYLCASSLARRGKTQYFGPGTRLLVL.

The V gene is TRBV5-1, the J gene TRBJ1-3; D is unclear. This CDR3 region has 16 residues. V gave up 4 bases and J gave up 0 bases, with 14 bases separating them. Germline V gives CDR1 SGHRS, CDR2 YFSETQ. DNA for the CDR3: TGCGCCAGCAGCCAGTACGAGGGCCCCTCTGGAAACACCATATATTTT. Amino acid sequence: CASSQYEGPSGNTIYF.

In this sample, this clone turned up once. This chain joins TRBV7-2 and TRBJ1-2; D is undetermined. Germline loops: CDR1 SGHTA, CDR2 FQGNSA. The CDR3 contains 15 residues. Trimming shortened V by 5 bases and J by 4 bases, and 17 bases separated the two germline ends. The CDR3 DNA reads as TGTGCCAGCAGCCCGGGAGTTGGGATTAGCTATGGCTACACCTTC. Translation: CASSPGVGISYGYTF.

This rearrangement joins TRBV6-5 to TRBJ2-2; D is ambiguous. The CDR3 consists of 12 residues. Trimming shortened V by 2 bases and J by 7 bases, and 5 bases separated the two germline ends. Looked up from germline, CDR1 is MNHEY and CDR2 is SVGAGI. In DNA form, the CDR3 reads TGTGCCAGCAGTTACGTCGGCGGGGAGCTGTTTTTT. Protein sequence: CASSYVGGELFF.

V and J are TRBV28 and TRBJ2-7, with D maybe TRBD1 (5 bases). CDR3 size: 14 residues. V gave up 5 bases and J gave up 4 bases, with 15 bases separating them. The V gene's germline CDR1 is MDHEN and CDR2 SYDVKM. This chain's CDR3 is CASSPSDREYEQYV. CDR3 DNA sequence: TGTGCCAGCAGTCCCTCCGACAGAGAATACGAGCAGTACGTC.

The genes are TRBV5-3 and TRBJ2-7; 7 nucleotides align to TRBD1. Being an ORF, TRBV5-3 has a function that is uncertain. Losses at the gene ends were 6 bases for V and 3 bases for J; bases not matched to a gene: 6. CDR3 length: 13 amino acids. This chain's CDR3 is CARNRDRLYEQYV. The CDR3 nucleotides read TGTGCCAGAAACCGGGACAGACTCTACGAGCAGTACGTC.

This clone was found a few times. The chain carries TRBV7-2 and TRBJ2-3; 10 positions agree with TRBD2. The V gene's germline CDR1 is SGHTA and CDR2 FQGNSA. The CDR3 has 15 amino acids. Losses at the gene ends were 5 bases for V and 0 bases for J; bases not matched to a gene: 2. The CDR3 region is CASSLTSGSTDTQYF. The CDR3 nucleotides are TGTGCCAGCAGCCTGACTAGCGGGAGCACAGATACGCAGTATTTT.

The chain recombines TRBV7-3 with TRBJ2-1, with a tentative D call TRBD2 (5 bases). Per the germline V gene, CDR1 is SGHTA and CDR2 is FQGTGA. The CDR3 has 14 residues. V was pared by 5 bases and J by 0 bases, with 8 bases between. This CDR3 is CASSREGSYNEQFF. The CDR3 coding sequence is TGTGCCAGCAGCCGCGAGGGCTCCTACAATGAGCAGTTCTTC.

This rearrangement joins TRBV5-1 to TRBJ1-2; D might be TRBD1 (6 bases). The germline gives CDR1 SGHRS, CDR2 YFSETQ. This CDR3 has 15 amino acids. V lost 4 bases, J lost 7 bases, and 20 bases lay in between. The CDR3 sequence: CASSPGAGGAFGYTF. The CDR3 DNA reads as TGCGCCAGCAGCCCGGGTGCGGGGGGCGCGTTTGGCTACACCTTC.

The chain carries TRBV19 and TRBJ1-5; 9 bases match TRBD1. Per germline, CDR1 LNHDA and CDR2 SQIVND (reference sequence). V gave up 6 bases and J gave up 2 bases; unmatched junction bases: 5. CDR3 length: 15 amino acids. For the CDR3, the DNA is TGTGCCAGTAGAACAGGGGGCGCGGGCAATCAGCCCCAGCATTTT. Its protein is CASRTGGAGNQPQHF. Using reference TRBV19 and TRBJ1-5 for the parts outside the CDR3, the full variable domain is DGGITQSPKYLFRKEGQNVTLSCEQNLNHDAMYWYRQDPGQGLRLIYYSQIVNDFQKGDIAEGYSVSREKKESFPLTVTSAQKNPTAFYLCASRTGGAGNQPQHFGDGTRLSIL.

V is TRBV10-1 and J is TRBJ2-5; 11 bases align to TRBD1. Germline CDR1 reads WNHNN; CDR2 reads SYGVQD (reference sequence). V lost 8 bases, J lost 4 bases, and 3 bases stayed unmatched. The CDR3 totals 13 residues. The CDR3: CASGQGAAETQYF. CDR3 nucleotide sequence: TGCGCCAGCGGACAGGGGGCCGCAGAGACCCAGTACTTC.

This chain links TRBV18 with TRBJ2-7, with TRBD2 matching over 11 bases. This CDR3 has 14 amino acids. The V and J ends lost 2 bases and 7 bases, in that order; junction bases with no gene match: 4. The germline V gene encodes CDR1 KGHSH and CDR2 LQKENI. CDR3 protein: CASSPSLAGEEQYF. Here the CDR3 DNA reads TGTGCCAGCTCACCATCACTAGCGGGGGAAGAGCAGTACTTC.

This clone was recorded a few times. The chain is built from TRBV5-8 and TRBJ1-2; TRBD1 matches 7 bases. The CDR3 extends over 14 amino acids. Germline CDR1 reads SGHTS; CDR2 reads YDEGEE. V dropped 0 bases and J dropped 4; count of bases not matched to a gene: 3. CDR3 residues: CASSLDDRAYGYTF. CDR3 DNA sequence: TGTGCCAGCAGCTTGGATGACAGGGCCTATGGCTACACCTTC.